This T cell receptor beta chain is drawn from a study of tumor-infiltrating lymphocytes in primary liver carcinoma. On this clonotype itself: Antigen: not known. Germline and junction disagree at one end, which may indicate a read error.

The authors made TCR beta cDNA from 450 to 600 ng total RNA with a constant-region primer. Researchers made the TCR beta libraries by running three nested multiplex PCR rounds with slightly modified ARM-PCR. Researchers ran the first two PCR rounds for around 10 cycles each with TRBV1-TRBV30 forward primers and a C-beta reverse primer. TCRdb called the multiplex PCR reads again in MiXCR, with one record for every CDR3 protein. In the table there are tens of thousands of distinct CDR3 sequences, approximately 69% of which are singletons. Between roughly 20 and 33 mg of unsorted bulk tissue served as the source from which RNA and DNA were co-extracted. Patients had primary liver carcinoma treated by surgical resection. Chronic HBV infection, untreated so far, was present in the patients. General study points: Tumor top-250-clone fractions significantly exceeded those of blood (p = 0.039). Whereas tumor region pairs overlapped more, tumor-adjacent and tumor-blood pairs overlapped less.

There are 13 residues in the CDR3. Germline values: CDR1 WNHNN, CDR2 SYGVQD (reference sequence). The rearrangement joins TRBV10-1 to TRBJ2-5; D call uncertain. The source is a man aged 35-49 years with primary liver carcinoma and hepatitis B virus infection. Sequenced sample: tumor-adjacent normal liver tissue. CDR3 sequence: CAISDSSKETQYF. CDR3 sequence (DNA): TGCGCCATCAGTGATAGCAGTAAAGAGACCCAGTACTTC.